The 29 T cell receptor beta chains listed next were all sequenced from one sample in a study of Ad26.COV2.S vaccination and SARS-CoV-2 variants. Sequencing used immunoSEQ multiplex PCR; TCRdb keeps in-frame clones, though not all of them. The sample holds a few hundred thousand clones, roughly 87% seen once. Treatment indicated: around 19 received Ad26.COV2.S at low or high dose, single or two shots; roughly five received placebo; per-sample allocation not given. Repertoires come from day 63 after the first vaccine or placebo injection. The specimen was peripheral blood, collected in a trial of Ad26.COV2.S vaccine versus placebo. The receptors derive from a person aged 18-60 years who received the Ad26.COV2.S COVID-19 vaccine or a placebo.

The CDR3 protein is CASSVSETQYF. The CDR3 coding sequence is TGTGCCAGCAGCGTAAGCGAGACCCAGTACTTC. This chain joins TRBV9 and TRBJ2-5; D unclear. Germline V gene data show CDR1 as SGDLS and CDR2 as YYNGEE. The CDR3 is 11 amino acids. V was clipped by 1 base and J by 5 bases, with 3 bases between them. The full variable domain, rest sourced from reference TRBV9 and TRBJ2-5, is DSGVTQTPKHLITATGQRVTLRCSPRSGDLSVYWYQQSLDQGLQFLIQYYNGEERAKGNILERFSAQQFPDLHSELNLSSLELGDSALYFCASSVSETQYFGPGTRLLVL.

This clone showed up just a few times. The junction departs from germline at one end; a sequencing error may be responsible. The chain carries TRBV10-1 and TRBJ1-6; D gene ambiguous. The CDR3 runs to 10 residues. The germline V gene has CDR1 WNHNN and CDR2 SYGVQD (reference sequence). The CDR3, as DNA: TGCGCCAGCAGTGAGCTTAAGAGACCCTTT. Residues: CASSELKRPF.

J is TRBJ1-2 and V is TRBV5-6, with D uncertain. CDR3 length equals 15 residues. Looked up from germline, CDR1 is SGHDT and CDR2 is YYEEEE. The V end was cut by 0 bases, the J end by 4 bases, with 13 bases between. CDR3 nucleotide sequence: TGTGCCAGCAGCTTGGGGGCCGGGTCCCCCTATGGCTACACCTTC. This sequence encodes CASSLGAGSPYGYTF.

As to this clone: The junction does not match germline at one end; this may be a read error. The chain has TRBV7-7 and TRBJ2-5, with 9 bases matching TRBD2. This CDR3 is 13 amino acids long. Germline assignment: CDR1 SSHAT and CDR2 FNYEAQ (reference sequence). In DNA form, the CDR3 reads TGTGCTAGCAGCGGACTAGCGAAGGGGACCCAGTACTTC. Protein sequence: CASSGLAKGTQYF.

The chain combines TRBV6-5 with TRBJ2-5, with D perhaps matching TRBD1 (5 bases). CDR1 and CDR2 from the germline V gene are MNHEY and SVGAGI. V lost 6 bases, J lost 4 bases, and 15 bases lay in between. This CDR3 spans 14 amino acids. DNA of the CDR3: TGTGCCAGCAGCCTCGGCCAGGGTAGAGAGACCCAGTACTTC. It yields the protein CASSLGQGRETQYF.

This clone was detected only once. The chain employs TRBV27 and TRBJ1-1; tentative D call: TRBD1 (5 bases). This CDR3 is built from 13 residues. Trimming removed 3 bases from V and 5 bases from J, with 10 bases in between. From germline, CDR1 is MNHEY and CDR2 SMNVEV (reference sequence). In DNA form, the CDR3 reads TGTGCCAGCAGTTTCTCTAGGGGTACTGAAGCTTTCTTT. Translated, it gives CASSFSRGTEAFF.

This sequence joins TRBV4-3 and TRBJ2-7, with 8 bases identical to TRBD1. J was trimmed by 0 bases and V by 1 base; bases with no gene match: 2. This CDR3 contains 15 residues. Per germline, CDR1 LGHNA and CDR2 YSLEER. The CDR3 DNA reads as TGCGCCAGCAGCCAAGGGACAGGGTTCTCCTACGAGCAGTACTTC. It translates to CASSQGTGFSYEQYF.

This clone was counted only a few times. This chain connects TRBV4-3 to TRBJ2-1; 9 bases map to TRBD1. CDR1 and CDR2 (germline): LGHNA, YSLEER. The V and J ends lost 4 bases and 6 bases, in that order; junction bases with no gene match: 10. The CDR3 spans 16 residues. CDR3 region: CASSRYGQGIGNEQFF. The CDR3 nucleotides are TGCGCCAGCAGCCGATACGGACAGGGGATAGGCAATGAGCAGTTCTTC.

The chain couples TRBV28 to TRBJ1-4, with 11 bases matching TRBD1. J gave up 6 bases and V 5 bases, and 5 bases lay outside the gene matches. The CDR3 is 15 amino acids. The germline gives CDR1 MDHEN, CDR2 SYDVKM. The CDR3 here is CASSRGQGVYEKLFF. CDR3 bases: TGTGCCAGCAGTCGGGGACAGGGGGTATATGAAAAACTGTTTTTT. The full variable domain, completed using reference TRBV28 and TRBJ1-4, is DVKVTQSSRYLVKRTGEKVFLECVQDMDHENMFWYRQDPGLGLRLIYFSYDVKMKEKGDIPEGYSVSREKKERFSLILESASTNQTSMYLCASSRGQGVYEKLFFGSGTQLSVL.

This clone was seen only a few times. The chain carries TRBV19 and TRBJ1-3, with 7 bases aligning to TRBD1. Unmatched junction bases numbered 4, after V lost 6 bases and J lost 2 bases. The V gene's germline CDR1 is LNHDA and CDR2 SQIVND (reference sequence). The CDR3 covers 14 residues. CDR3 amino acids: CASSEQGTGNTIYF. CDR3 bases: TGTGCCAGTAGCGAACAGGGGACTGGAAACACCATATATTTT.

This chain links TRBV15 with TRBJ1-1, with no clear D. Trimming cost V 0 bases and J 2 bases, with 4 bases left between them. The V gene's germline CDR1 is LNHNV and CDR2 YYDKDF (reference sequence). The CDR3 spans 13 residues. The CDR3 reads CATSRDSNTEAFF. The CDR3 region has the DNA TGTGCCACCAGCAGAGATTCAAACACTGAAGCTTTCTTT.

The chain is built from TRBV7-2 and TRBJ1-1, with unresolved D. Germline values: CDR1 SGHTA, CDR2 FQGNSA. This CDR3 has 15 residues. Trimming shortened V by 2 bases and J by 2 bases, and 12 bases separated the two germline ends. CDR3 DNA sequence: TGTGCCAGCAGCTTAAGGTGGGAACTAAACACTGAAGCTTTCTTT. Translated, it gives CASSLRWELNTEAFF.

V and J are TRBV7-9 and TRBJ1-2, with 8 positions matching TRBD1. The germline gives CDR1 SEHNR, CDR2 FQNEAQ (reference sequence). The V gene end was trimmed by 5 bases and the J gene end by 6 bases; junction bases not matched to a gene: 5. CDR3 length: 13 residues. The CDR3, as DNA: TGTGCCAGCAGCCCGGGACAGGAGAATGGCTACACCTTC. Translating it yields CASSPGQENGYTF.

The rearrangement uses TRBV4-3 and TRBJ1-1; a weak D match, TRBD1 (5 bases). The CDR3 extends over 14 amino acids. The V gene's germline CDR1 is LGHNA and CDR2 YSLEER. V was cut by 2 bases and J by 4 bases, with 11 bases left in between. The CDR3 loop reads CASSQRGSATEAFF. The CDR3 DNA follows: TGCGCCAGCAGCCAAAGGGGCTCGGCCACTGAAGCTTTCTTT.

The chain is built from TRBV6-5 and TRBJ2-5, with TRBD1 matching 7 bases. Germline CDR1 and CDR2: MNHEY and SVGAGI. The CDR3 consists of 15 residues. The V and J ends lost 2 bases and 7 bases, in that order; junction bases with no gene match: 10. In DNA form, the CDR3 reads TGTGCCAGCAGTTACATAAAACAGGGGCTAGGGACCCAGTACTTC. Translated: CASSYIKQGLGTQYF.

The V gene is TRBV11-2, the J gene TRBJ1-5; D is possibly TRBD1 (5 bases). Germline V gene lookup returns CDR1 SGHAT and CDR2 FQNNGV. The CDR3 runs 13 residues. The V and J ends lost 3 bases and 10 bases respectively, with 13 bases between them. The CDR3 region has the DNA TGTGCCAGCAGCTTTGGGACGGGAGACCCCCAGCATTTT. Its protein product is CASSFGTGDPQHF.

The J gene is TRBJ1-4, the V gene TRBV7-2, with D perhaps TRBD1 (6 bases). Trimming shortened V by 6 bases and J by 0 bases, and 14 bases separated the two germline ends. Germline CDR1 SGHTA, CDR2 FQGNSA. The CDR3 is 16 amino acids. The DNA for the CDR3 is TGTGCCAGCAGTCCGGACAGATTTACAACTAATGAAAAACTGTTTTTT. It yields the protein CASSPDRFTTNEKLFF.

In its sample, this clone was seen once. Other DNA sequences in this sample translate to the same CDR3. CDR3 amino acids: CATSASYNSPLHF. CDR3 in DNA: TGTGCCACCTCGGCTTCCTATAATTCACCCCTCCACTTT. This rearrangement joins TRBV7-2 to TRBJ1-6; D not certain. The CDR3 consists of 13 residues. Germline assignment: CDR1 SGHTA and CDR2 FQGNSA. With 10 bases removed from V and 1 base from J, the gap between germline ends came to 8 bases. The full variable domain, its missing parts supplied by reference TRBV7-2 and TRBJ1-6, is GAGVSQSPSNKVTEKGKDVELRCDPISGHTALYWYRQSLGQGLEFLIYFQGNSAPDKSGLPSDRFSAERTGGSVSTLTIQRTQQEDSAVYLCATSASYNSPLHFGNGTRLTVT.

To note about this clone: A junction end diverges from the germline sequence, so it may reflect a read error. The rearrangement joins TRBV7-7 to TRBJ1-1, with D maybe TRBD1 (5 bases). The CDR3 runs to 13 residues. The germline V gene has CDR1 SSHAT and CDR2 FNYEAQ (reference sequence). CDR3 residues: CASSEGMNTEAFF. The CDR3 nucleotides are TGTGCTAGCAGCGAGGGGATGAACACTGAAGCTTTCTTT.

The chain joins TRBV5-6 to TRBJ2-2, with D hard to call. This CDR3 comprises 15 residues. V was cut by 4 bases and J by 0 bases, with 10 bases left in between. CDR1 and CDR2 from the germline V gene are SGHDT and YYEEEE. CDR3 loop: CASSPDGPNTGELFF. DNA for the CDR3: TGTGCCAGCAGCCCGGACGGCCCGAACACCGGGGAGCTGTTTTTT.

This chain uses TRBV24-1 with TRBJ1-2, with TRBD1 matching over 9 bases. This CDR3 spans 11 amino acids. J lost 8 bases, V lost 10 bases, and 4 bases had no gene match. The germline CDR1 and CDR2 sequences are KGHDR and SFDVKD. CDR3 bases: TGTGCCACACAGGGGGCGGAAGGCTACACCTTC. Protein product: CATQGAEGYTF.

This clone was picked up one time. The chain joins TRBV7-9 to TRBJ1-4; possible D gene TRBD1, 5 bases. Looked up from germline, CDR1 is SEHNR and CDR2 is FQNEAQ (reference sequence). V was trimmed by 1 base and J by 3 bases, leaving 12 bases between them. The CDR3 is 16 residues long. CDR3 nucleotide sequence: TGTGCCAGCAGCTTAGTAAGCGGAGGGGCTAATGAAAAACTGTTTTTT. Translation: CASSLVSGGANEKLFF.

CDR3: CASSPRDGYGYTF. The CDR3 region has the DNA TGTGCCAGCTCACCACGGGACGGCTATGGCTACACCTTC. The rearrangement uses TRBV18 and TRBJ1-2, with D tentatively TRBD1 (5 bases). V was clipped by 1 base and J by 4 bases, with 7 bases between them. The germline V gene has CDR1 KGHSH and CDR2 LQKENI. The CDR3 loop spans 13 amino acids. The whole variable domain, filled in from reference TRBV18 and TRBJ1-2, reads NAGVMQNPRHLVRRRGQEARLRCSPMKGHSHVYWYRQLPEEGLKFMVYLQKENIIDESGMPKERFSAEFPKEGPSILRIQQVVRGDSAAYFCASSPRDGYGYTFGSGTRLTVV.

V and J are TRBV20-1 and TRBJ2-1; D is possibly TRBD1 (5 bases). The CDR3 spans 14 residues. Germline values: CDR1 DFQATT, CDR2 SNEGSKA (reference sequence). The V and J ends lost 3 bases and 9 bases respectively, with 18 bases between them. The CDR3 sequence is CSASVGRTTAEQFF. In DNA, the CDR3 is TGCAGTGCTAGTGTAGGCAGGACAACCGCTGAGCAGTTCTTC.

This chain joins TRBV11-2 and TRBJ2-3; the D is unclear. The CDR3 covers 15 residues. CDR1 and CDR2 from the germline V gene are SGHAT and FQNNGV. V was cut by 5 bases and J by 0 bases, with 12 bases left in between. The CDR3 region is CASSPGGRSTDTQYF. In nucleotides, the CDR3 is TGTGCCAGCAGCCCCGGCGGACGTAGCACAGATACGCAGTATTTT. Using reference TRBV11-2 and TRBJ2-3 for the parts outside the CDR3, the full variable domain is EAGVAQSPRYKIIEKRQSVAFWCNPISGHATLYWYQQILGQGPKLLIQFQNNGVVDDSQLPKDRFSAERLKGVDSTLKIQPAKLEDSAVYLCASSPGGRSTDTQYFGPGTRLTVL.

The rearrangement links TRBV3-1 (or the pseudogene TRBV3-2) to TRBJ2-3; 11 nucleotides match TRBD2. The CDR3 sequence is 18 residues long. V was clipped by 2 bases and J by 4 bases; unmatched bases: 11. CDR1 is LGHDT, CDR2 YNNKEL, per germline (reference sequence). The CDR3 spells CASSQWEASGGHADTQYF. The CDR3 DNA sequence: TGTGCCAGCAGCCAATGGGAGGCTAGCGGGGGGCACGCAGATACGCAGTATTTT.

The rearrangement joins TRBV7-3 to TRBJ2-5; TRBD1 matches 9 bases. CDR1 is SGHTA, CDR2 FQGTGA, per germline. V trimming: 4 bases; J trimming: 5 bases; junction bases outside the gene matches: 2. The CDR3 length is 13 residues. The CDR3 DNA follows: TGTGCCAGCAGCTCGACAGGGGGGGAGACCCAGTACTTC. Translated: CASSSTGGETQYF.

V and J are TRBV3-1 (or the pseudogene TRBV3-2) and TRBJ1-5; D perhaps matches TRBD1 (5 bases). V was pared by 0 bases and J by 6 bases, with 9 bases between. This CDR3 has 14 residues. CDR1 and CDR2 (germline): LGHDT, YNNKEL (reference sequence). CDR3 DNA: TGTGCCAGCAGCCAAGACGGGGGAAGTCAGCCCCAGCATTTT. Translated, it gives CASSQDGGSQPQHF.

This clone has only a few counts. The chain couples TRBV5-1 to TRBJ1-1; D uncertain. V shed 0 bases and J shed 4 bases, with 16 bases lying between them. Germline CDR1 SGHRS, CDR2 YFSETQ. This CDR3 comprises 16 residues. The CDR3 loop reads CASSLGAGGAGTEAFF. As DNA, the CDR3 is TGCGCCAGCAGCTTGGGGGCAGGTGGTGCGGGCACTGAAGCTTTCTTT.